The 18 T cell receptor beta chains in this list originate from one sample, sequenced in a study of control samples from healthy donors and cancer patients (dated by TCRdb to 2020 to 2022). Library preparation was by the immunoSEQ multiplex PCR assay. TCRdb limited this immuneACCESS table to in-frame rearrangements with V and J called. A share of clones is missing; checked studies link under half to unresolved V genes, and the rest is unexplained. Recorded for this sample are tens of thousands of clones; less than 90% of them occurred a single time. The ten biggest clones cover around 3.8% of the sample. The sequenced sample consisted of blood. Receptors originate from a woman aged 45-60 years in good health.

This clone was seen a single time. The chain recombines TRBV10-3 with TRBJ2-3, with 7 positions matching TRBD1. The CDR3 spans 13 residues. Germline CDR1 ENHRY, CDR2 SYGVKD. V shed 10 bases and J 3 bases; nucleotides not matched to a gene: 7. DNA of the CDR3: TGTGCCAGCCAGACAGGGTTGACAGATACGCAGTATTTT. The encoded protein is CASQTGLTDTQYF.

V and J are TRBV19 and TRBJ1-5; tentative D call: TRBD1 (6 bases). Germline CDR1 is LNHDA and CDR2 is SQIVND (reference sequence). CDR3 length: 13 amino acids. V shed 5 bases and J shed 5 bases, with 10 bases lying between them. The CDR3 region has the DNA TGTGCCAGTAGTTCCCACAGGGATCAGCCCCAGCATTTT. It is translated as CASSSHRDQPQHF. The variable domain in full, with the rest retrieved from reference TRBV19 and TRBJ1-5, is DGGITQSPKYLFRKEGQNVTLSCEQNLNHDAMYWYRQDPGQGLRLIYYSQIVNDFQKGDIAEGYSVSREKKESFPLTVTSAQKNPTAFYLCASSSHRDQPQHFGDGTRLSIL.

V gene TRBV5-1 combines with J gene TRBJ2-1, with 14 bases that match TRBD2. CDR1 is SGHRS, CDR2 YFSETQ, per germline. The CDR3 has 14 amino acids. Trimming at V came to 6 bases and at J to 8 bases, leaving 4 bases not matched to a gene. CDR3 nucleotides: TGCGCCAGCATCGGGACTAGCGGGAGTGATGAGCAGTTCTTC. Translated, it gives CASIGTSGSDEQFF.

V usage is TRBV2 and J usage is TRBJ1-1, with TRBD1 matching over 7 bases. J lost 7 bases, V lost 8 bases, and 13 bases had no gene match. Germline V gene sequence: CDR1 SNHLY, CDR2 FYNNEI. The CDR3 totals 14 residues. CDR3 nucleotides: TGTGCCAGCGGTGCGGTGGGAAGACAGGGTGAAGCTTTCTTT. Translated: CASGAVGRQGEAFF.

J is TRBJ1-3 and V is TRBV3-1 (or the pseudogene TRBV3-2); 7 positions agree with TRBD1. This CDR3 comprises 18 residues. J gave up 2 bases and V 2 bases, and 12 bases lay outside the gene matches. Germline loops: CDR1 LGHDT, CDR2 YNNKEL (reference sequence). The CDR3 loop reads CASSQFPRQGTTGNTIYF. The CDR3 DNA reads as TGTGCCAGCAGCCAATTTCCACGACAGGGAACGACTGGAAACACCATATATTTT.

The chain combines TRBV3-1 (or the pseudogene TRBV3-2) with TRBJ1-1, with 10 positions matching TRBD1. Germline V CDR1 and CDR2: LGHDT, YNNKEL (reference sequence). Unmatched junction bases numbered 7, after V lost 4 bases and J lost 11 bases. The CDR3 is 13 amino acids. The CDR3 coding sequence is TGTGCCAGCAGCCCTCGACAGGGGGCTGCGGCTTTCTTT. It yields the protein CASSPRQGAAAFF.

The V gene is TRBV9, the J gene TRBJ2-1; 12 bases agree with TRBD2. CDR3 size: 15 residues. The germline gives CDR1 SGDLS, CDR2 YYNGEE. V dropped 3 bases and J dropped 4; count of bases not matched to a gene: 2. In nucleotides, the CDR3 is TGTGCCAGCAGCGAAGGACTAGCGGGGTACAATGAGCAGTTCTTC. This sequence encodes CASSEGLAGYNEQFF.

The chain is built from TRBV11-2 and TRBJ2-7; 8 bases agree with TRBD1. The ends lost 1 base at V and 6 bases at J; junction bases unmatched: 20. The length of the CDR3 is 19 residues. Germline values: CDR1 SGHAT, CDR2 FQNNGV. CDR3 nucleotides: TGTGCCAGCAGCTTAGCCGGCTACGGGCGACAGGGGAGAGTTGGCGAGCAGTACTTC. Protein sequence: CASSLAGYGRQGRVGEQYF.

The chain joins TRBV15 to TRBJ2-3, with 8 bases lining up with TRBD2. V dropped 0 bases and J dropped 1; count of bases not matched to a gene: 3. Germline assignment: CDR1 LNHNV and CDR2 YYDKDF (reference sequence). CDR3 length: 16 residues. The CDR3 here is CATSRDGGLGTDTQYF. Written as DNA, the CDR3 is TGTGCCACCAGCAGAGATGGGGGACTAGGCACAGATACGCAGTATTTT.

This rearrangement joins TRBV5-1 to TRBJ2-1; perhaps TRBD1 as D (6 bases). Per germline, CDR1 SGHRS and CDR2 YFSETQ. CDR3 length: 15 amino acids. V was shortened by 5 bases and J by 2 bases, with 14 bases between the two germline ends. The CDR3 loop is CASSSTGETYNEQFF. CDR3 bases: TGCGCCAGCAGTTCGACAGGCGAGACCTACAATGAGCAGTTCTTC.

The CDR3 here is CASHSTRGSSQHF. The CDR3 DNA follows: TGTGCCAGTCATTCGACAAGGGGTTCGTCCCAGCATTTT. V usage is TRBV6-5 and J usage is TRBJ1-5; D is possibly TRBD1 (5 bases). The CDR3 consists of 13 residues. The V gene lost 9 bases and the J gene lost 11 bases, with 20 bases spanning the gap. From germline, CDR1 is MNHEY and CDR2 SVGAGI.

The CDR3 here is CASSHDGVIPEETQYF. DNA of the CDR3: TGTGCCAGCAGCCACGACGGGGTGATTCCCGAAGAGACCCAGTACTTC. The J gene is TRBJ2-5, the V gene TRBV14; TRBD2 is a possible D gene (5 bases). CDR1 and CDR2 from the germline V gene are SGHDN and FVKESK. This CDR3 has 16 residues. The ends were cut back, 3 bases at V and 3 bases at J, with 17 bases in the middle.

V gene TRBV5-1 combines with J gene TRBJ1-4; 8 bases are a match to TRBD1. The CDR3 sequence is 15 residues long. Germline CDR1 SGHRS, CDR2 YFSETQ. Trimming cost V 5 bases and J 5 bases; bases outside gene matches: 8. The CDR3 DNA sequence: TGCGCCAGCAGTTACGGACAGGGAGGGAATGAAAAACTGTTTTTT. It translates to CASSYGQGGNEKLFF.

The V gene is TRBV5-1, the J gene TRBJ2-5; no firm D call. Trimming pared 3 bases from V and 1 base from J, leaving 10 bases between. CDR1 is SGHRS and CDR2 is YFSETQ in the germline V gene. This CDR3 has 14 amino acids. The CDR3, as DNA: TGCGCCAGCAGCTGGGGTAGCCCCCAAGAGACCCAGTACTTC. Amino acids: CASSWGSPQETQYF.

The chain combines TRBV28 with TRBJ2-1, with D perhaps matching TRBD2 (7 bases). V lost 6 bases and J lost 2, with 17 bases in between. The CDR3 totals 16 residues. Germline V CDR1 and CDR2: MDHEN, SYDVKM. The CDR3 loop is CASRTGWREPYNEQFF. DNA of the CDR3: TGTGCCAGCAGAACAGGGTGGCGGGAGCCCTACAATGAGCAGTTCTTC.

This clone has only one observation. J is TRBJ1-5 and V is TRBV15; 7 bases match TRBD1. The CDR3 loop spans 15 amino acids. The germline V gene encodes CDR1 LNHNV and CDR2 YYDKDF (reference sequence). The V and J ends lost 8 bases and 2 bases, in that order; junction bases with no gene match: 9. In DNA, the CDR3 is TGTGCCACCGGCACGATTGACAGGGGCAATCAGCCCCAGCATTTT. Translated: CATGTIDRGNQPQHF.

This clone has more than one count but fewer than ten. The gene calls are TRBV5-4 and TRBJ2-5; 10 bases are shared with TRBD2. Germline values: CDR1 SGHNT, CDR2 YYREEE (reference sequence). The length of the CDR3 is 15 residues. Germline trimming cut 4 bases from V and 3 bases from J; bases unmatched to any gene: 6. CDR3 sequence reads: CASSQRGLAEETQYF. The CDR3 nucleotides are TGTGCCAGCAGCCAGCGAGGACTAGCGGAAGAGACCCAGTACTTC.

The chain employs TRBV10-3 and TRBJ1-2; the D gene is possibly TRBD1 (6 bases). Per germline, CDR1 ENHRY and CDR2 SYGVKD. The length of the CDR3 is 14 residues. Between the trimmed V and J ends, which lost 8 bases and 7 bases, there was a span of 20 bases. CDR3 DNA sequence: TGTGCCATCGATAATAGAAGGGGGGCGAGTGGCTACACCTTC. Encoded protein: CAIDNRRGASGYTF.